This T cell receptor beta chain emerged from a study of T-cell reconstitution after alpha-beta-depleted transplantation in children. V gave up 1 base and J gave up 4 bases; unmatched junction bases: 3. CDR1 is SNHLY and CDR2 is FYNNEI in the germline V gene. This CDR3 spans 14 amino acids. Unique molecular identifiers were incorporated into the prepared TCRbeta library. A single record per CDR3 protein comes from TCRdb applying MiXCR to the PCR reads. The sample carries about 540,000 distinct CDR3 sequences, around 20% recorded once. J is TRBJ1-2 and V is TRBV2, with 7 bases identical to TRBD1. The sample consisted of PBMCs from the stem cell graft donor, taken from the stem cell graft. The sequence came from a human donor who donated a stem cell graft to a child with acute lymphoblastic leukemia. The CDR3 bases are TGTGCCAGCAGTGAAGAACAGGGGAGCTATGGCTACACCTTC. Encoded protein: CASSEEQGSYGYTF.